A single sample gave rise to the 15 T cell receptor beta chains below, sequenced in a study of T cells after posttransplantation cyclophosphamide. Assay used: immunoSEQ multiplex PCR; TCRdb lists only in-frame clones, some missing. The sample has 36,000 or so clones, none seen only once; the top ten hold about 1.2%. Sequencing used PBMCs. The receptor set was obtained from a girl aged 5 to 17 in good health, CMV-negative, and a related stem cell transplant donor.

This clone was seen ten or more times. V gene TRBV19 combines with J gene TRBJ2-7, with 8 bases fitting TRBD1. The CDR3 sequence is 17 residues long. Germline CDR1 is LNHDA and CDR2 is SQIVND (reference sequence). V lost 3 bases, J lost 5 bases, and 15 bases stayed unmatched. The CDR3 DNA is TGTGCCAGTAGTATTTTCCAAGGACAGGGAATAAGGAACGAGCAGTACTTC. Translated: CASSIFQGQGIRNEQYF.

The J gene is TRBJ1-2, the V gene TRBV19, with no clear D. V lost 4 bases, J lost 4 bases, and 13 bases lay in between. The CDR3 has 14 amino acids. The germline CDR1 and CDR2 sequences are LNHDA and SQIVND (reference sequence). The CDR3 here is CASSRSGELYGYTF. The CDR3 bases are TGTGCCAGTAGTAGGTCTGGGGAGCTCTATGGCTACACCTTC.

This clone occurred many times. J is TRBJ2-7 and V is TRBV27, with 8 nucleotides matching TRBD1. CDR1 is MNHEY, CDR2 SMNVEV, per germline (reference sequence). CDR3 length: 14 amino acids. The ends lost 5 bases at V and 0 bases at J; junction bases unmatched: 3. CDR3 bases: TGTGCCAGCAGTCCGGGACAGGTCTCCTACGAGCAGTACTTC. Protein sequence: CASSPGQVSYEQYF.

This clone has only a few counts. The CDR3 nucleotides are TGCGCCAGCAGCTTCCGGACTAAGTTTATATATGAGCAGTTCTTC. This gives the protein CASSFRTKFIYEQFF. V and J are TRBV5-1 and TRBJ2-1; possibly TRBD2 for D (6 bases). The CDR3 sequence is 15 residues long. The germline V and J ends were trimmed by 2 bases and 8 bases, with 17 bases remaining between them. Looked up from germline, CDR1 is SGHRS and CDR2 is YFSETQ.

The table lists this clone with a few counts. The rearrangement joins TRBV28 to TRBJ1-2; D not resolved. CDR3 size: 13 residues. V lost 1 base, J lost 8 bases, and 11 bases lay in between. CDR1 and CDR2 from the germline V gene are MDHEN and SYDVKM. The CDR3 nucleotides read TGTGCCAGCAGTTTATTCGCGGGAGGCGGCTACACCTTC. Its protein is CASSLFAGGGYTF.

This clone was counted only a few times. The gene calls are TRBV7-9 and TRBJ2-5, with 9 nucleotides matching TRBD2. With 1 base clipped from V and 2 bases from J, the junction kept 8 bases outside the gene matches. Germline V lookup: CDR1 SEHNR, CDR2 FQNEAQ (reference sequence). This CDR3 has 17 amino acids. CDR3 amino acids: CASSLGVAGASQETQYF. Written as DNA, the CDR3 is TGTGCCAGCAGCTTAGGGGTAGCGGGGGCCTCTCAAGAGACCCAGTACTTC.

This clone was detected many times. DNA for the CDR3: TGTGCCAGCAGCTTTGGGGGGGTCTGGGCTTTCTTT. Translation: CASSFGGVWAFF. The V gene is TRBV5-5, the J gene TRBJ1-1; D is possibly TRBD1 (5 bases). Germline V gene lookup returns CDR1 SGHKS and CDR2 YYEKEE (reference sequence). CDR3 length: 12 residues. V gave up 2 bases and J gave up 11 bases, with 13 bases separating them.

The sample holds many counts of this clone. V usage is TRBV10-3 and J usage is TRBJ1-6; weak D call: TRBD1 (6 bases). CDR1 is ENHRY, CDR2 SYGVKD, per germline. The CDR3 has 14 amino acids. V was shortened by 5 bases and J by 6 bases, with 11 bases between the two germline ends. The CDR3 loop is CAISTSGANSPLHF. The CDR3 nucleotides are TGTGCCATCAGTACCTCAGGGGCTAATTCACCCCTCCACTTT.

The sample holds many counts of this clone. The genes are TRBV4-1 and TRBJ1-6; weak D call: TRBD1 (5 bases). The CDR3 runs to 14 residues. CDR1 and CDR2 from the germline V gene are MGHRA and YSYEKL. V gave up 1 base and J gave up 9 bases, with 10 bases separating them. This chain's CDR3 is CASSQAGDGSPLHF. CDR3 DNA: TGCGCCAGCAGCCAAGCGGGGGACGGTTCACCCCTCCACTTT.

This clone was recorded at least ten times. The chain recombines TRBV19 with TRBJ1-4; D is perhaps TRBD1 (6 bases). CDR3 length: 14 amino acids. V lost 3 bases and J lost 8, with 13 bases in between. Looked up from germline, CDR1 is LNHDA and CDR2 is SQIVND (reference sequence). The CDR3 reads CASSMAGRGEKLFF. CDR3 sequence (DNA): TGTGCCAGTAGTATGGCAGGGAGGGGGGAAAAACTGTTTTTT. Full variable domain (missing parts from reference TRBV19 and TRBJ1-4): DGGITQSPKYLFRKEGQNVTLSCEQNLNHDAMYWYRQDPGQGLRLIYYSQIVNDFQKGDIAEGYSVSREKKESFPLTVTSAQKNPTAFYLCASSMAGRGEKLFFGSGTQLSVL.

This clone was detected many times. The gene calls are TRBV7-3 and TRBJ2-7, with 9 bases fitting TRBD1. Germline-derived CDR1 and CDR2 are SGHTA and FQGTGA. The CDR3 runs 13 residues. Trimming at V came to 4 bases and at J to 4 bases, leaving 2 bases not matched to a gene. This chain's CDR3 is CASSSDRGYEQYF. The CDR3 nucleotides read TGTGCCAGCAGCTCGGACAGGGGATACGAGCAGTACTTC.

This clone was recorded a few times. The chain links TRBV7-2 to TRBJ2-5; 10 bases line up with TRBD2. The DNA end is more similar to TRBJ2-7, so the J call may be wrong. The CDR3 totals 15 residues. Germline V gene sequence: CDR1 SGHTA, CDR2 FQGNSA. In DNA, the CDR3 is TGTGCCAGCAGCTCCCGGGGGACTAGCGCCTTCGAGCAGTACTTC. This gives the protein CASSSRGTSAFEQYF.

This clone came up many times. The CDR3 here is CASSDPLAGGSDTQYF. The CDR3 nucleotides are TGTGCCAGCAGTGATCCACTAGCGGGAGGGTCAGATACGCAGTATTTT. J is TRBJ2-3 and V is TRBV25-1; 13 bases line up with TRBD2. The V and J ends lost 3 bases and 4 bases, in that order; junction bases with no gene match: 4. The V gene's germline CDR1 is MGHDK and CDR2 SYGVNS. This CDR3 comprises 16 residues.

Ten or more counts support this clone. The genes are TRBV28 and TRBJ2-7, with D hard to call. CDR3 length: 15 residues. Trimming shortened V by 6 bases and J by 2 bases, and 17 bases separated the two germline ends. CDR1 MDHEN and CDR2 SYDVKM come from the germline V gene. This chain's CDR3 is CASSSPRGLTYEQYF. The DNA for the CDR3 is TGTGCCAGCAGCTCCCCCCGAGGCCTTACCTACGAGCAGTACTTC.

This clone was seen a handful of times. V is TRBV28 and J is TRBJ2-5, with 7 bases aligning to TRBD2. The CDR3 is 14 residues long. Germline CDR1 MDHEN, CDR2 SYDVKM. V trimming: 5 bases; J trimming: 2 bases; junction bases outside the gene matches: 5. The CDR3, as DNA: TGTGCCAGCAGTGTAGCGGGTGTACAAGAGACCCAGTACTTC. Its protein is CASSVAGVQETQYF.